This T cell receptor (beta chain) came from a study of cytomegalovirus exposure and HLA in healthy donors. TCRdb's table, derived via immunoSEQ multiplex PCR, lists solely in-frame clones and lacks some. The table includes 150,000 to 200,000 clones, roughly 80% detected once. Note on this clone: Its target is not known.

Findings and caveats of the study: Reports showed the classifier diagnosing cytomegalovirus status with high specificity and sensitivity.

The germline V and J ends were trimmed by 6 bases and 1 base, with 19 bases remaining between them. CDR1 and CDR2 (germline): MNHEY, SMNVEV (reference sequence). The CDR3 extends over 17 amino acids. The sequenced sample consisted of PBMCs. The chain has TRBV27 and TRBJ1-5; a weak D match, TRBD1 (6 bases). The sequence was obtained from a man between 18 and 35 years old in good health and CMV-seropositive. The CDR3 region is CASSQVTGGRSNQPQHF. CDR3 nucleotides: TGTGCCAGCAGCCAAGTAACGGGGGGCAGGAGCAATCAGCCCCAGCATTTT.